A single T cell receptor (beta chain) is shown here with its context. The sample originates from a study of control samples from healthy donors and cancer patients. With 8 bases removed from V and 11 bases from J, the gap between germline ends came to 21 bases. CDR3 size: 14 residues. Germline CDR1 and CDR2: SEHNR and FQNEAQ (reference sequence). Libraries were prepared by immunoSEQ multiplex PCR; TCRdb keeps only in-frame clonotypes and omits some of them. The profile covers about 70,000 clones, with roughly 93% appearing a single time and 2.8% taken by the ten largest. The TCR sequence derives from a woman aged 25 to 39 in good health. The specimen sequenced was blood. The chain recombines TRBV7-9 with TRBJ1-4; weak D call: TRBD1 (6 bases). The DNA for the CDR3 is TGTGCCAGCCTTGACGGGGCTTCGAGGGGGAAACTGTTTTTT. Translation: CASLDGASRGKLFF. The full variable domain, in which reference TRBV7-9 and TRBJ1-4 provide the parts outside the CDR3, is DTGVSQNPRHKITKRGQNVTFRCDPISEHNRLYWYRQTLGQGPEFLTYFQNEAQLEKSRLLSDRFSAERPKGSFSTLEIQRTEQGDSAMYLCASLDGASRGKLFFGSGTQLSVL.